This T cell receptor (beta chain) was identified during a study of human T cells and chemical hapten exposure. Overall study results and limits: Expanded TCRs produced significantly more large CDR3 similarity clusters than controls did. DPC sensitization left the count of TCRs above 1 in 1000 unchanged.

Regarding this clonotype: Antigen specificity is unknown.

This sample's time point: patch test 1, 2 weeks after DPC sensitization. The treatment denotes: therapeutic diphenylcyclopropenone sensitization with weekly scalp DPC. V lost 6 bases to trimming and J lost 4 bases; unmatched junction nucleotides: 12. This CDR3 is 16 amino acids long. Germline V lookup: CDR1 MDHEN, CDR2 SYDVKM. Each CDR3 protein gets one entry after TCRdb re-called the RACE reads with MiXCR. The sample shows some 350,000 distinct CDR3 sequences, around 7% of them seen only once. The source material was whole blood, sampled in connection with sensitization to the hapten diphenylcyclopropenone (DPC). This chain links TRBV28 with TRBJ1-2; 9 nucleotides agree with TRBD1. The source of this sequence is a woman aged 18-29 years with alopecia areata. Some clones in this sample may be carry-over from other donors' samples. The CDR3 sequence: CASSPDLGGQGYGYTF. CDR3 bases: TGTGCCAGCAGCCCTGACCTAGGGGGACAGGGCTATGGCTACACCTTC.